This TCR beta chain was sequenced in a study of cytomegalovirus exposure and HLA in healthy donors. Germline assignment: CDR1 SGHRS and CDR2 YFSETQ. The ends were cut back, 2 bases at V and 8 bases at J, with 13 bases in the middle. The CDR3 sequence is 13 residues long. This clone occurred a few times. Its specificity is not known. Primers: 60 Vbeta forward and 13 Jbeta reverse. The protocol was immunoSEQ multiplex PCR, while the TCRdb copy is restricted to in-frame clones and leaves out a portion. The sample lists 150,000 to 170,000 clones; about 70% were seen once. Whole-study results and caveats: In a later analysis, several top co-occurrence clusters appeared linked to parvovirus B19, influenza, CMV and Epstein-Barr virus. A later analysis found that most CMV-associated TCR beta chains appeared HLA-restricted. The likely origin of a cluster of highly shared sequence variants was a sequencing artifact. About 87% or about 30% of the time was how often most TCR beta V segments were productive, according to an earlier analysis.

The receptor's source is a man younger than 35 in good health and CMV-seronegative. The V and J genes are TRBV5-1 and TRBJ1-2; TRBD1 is a possible D gene (6 bases). Sequenced input: PBMCs. The CDR3 sequence: CASSFGQGSGYTF. CDR3 coding DNA: TGCGCCAGCAGCTTTGGGCAGGGGAGCGGCTACACCTTC.